This TCR beta chain was captured by sequencing in a study of cytomegalovirus exposure and HLA in healthy donors. General observations from the study: Follow-up analysis later connected one missense variant in DCLRE1C with trimming of TCR beta V- and J-genes.

CDR3 length equals 16 residues. J gave up 7 bases and V 1 base, and 8 bases lay outside the gene matches. CDR1 is SEHNR, CDR2 FQNEAQ, per germline (reference sequence). The PCR made use of 60 Vbeta and 13 Jbeta primers. Produced via immunoSEQ multiplex PCR; TCRdb's table is partial and in-frame only. The table records about 160,000 clones, less than 80% of them present only once. This clone was observed once. Its target is unknown. V is TRBV7-9 and J is TRBJ1-2; 11 bases match TRBD1. What was sequenced was PBMCs. The receptor was derived from a man aged 35 to 55 in good health and CMV-seronegative. The CDR3 nucleotides read TGTGCCAGCAGCTTAGGATGGACAGGGGGCGAGCGTGGCTACACCTTC. As protein: CASSLGWTGGERGYTF. Together with reference TRBV7-9 and TRBJ1-2, the CDR3 gives the full variable domain: DTGVSQNPRHKITKRGQNVTFRCDPISEHNRLYWYRQTLGQGPEFLTYFQNEAQLEKSRLLSDRFSAERPKGSFSTLEIQRTEQGDSAMYLCASSLGWTGGERGYTFGSGTRLTVV.